This section outlines one T cell receptor beta chain sequence together with its context. The antigen is unknown. The data stem from a study of blood T cells in healthy people across ages. Study outcomes and limitations: While age rose, TCR beta diversity per million T cells dropped in a roughly linear way.

The V end lost 0 bases, the J end lost 9 bases, and 6 bases lay between the germline ends. CDR3 length equals 13 residues. Germline V gene lookup returns CDR1 SNHLY and CDR2 FYNNEI. Alongside a J-beta primer mix, a sample-barcoded 5' primer served in a second PCR lasting 7 to 11 cycles. TCRdb called the 5' RACE reads again in MiXCR, with one record for every CDR3 protein. The data hold roughly 830,000 distinct CDR3 sequences, with around 68% observed a single time. The gene calls are TRBV2 and TRBJ2-6; D remains ambiguous. Sequenced input: blood. The receptor was derived from a man in his thirties or forties in good health. CDR3 sequence reads: CASSEAGFNVLTF. CDR3 DNA sequence: TGTGCCAGCAGTGAAGCTGGTTTCAACGTCCTGACTTTC.